This record looks at one TCR beta chain sequence and its context. These data are taken from a study of blood T cell repertoires in COVID-19. Those who participated ranged in age from roughly 18 to 89 years and resided in approximately 23 US areas. Before being deemed recovered, Cohort 3 donors had two negative PCRs, clearance, or symptom resolution. Per the original data handling: Estimation of nucleated cell counts relied on the amplification of reference gene primers. The repertoire was sequenced with immunoSEQ multiplex PCR; TCRdb's copy has only in-frame clones and lacks some. The V and J calls and clone size were taken over from that table, and D and trimming were inferred from the DNA. The sample carries more than 400,000 clones, around 91% recorded once. CDR3 length: 14 residues. Looked up from germline, CDR1 is SGHAT and CDR2 is FQNNGV. Trimming left V 5 bases short and J 6 bases short, with 14 bases between.

The chain uses TRBV11-2 and TRBJ2-1, with no clear D. Specimen: PBMCs or T cells enriched from blood (not recorded which). This TCR came from a man aged 18-30 years who had recovered from COVID-19. CDR3 amino acids: CASSPLGGRNEQFF. The CDR3 DNA follows: TGTGCCAGCAGCCCTCTAGGCGGCCGCAATGAGCAGTTCTTC. The whole variable domain, remainder taken from reference TRBV11-2 and TRBJ2-1, is EAGVAQSPRYKIIEKRQSVAFWCNPISGHATLYWYQQILGQGPKLLIQFQNNGVVDDSQLPKDRFSAERLKGVDSTLKIQPAKLEDSAVYLCASSPLGGRNEQFFGPGTRLTVL.